The 26 T cell receptor beta chains below were found in one sample sequenced in a study of control samples from healthy donors and cancer patients (dated by TCRdb to 2018 to 2021). The library relied on the immunoSEQ multiplex PCR assay. TCRdb limited this immuneACCESS table to in-frame rearrangements with V and J called. A share of clones is missing; checked studies link under half to unresolved V genes, and the rest is unexplained. This sample comprises tens of thousands of clones, roughly nine tenths of them detected only once. The ten largest clonotypes hold under 4% of the sample. The specimen was blood. The receptors here all came from a woman aged 18-29 years in good health.

This clone was seen just once. The V call is TRBV19, the J call TRBJ2-7, with D uncertain. V lost 1 base to trimming and J lost 4 bases, with 14 bases between them. Per germline, CDR1 LNHDA and CDR2 SQIVND (reference sequence). The CDR3 spans 15 residues. CDR3: CASSIAPSGGYEQYF. The CDR3, as DNA: TGTGCCAGTAGTATAGCCCCCTCTGGTGGATACGAGCAGTACTTC.

This clone was recorded only once. The rearrangement joins TRBV3-1 (or the pseudogene TRBV3-2) to TRBJ2-1; TRBD1 agrees at 7 bases. The CDR3 is 14 residues long. The trim removed 2 bases at V and 4 bases at J, leaving 2 bases unmatched. In germline, CDR1 is LGHDT, CDR2 YNNKEL (reference sequence). CDR3 protein: CASSQTTGYNEQFF. The CDR3, as DNA: TGTGCCAGCAGCCAAACGACAGGGTACAATGAGCAGTTCTTC.

This chain connects TRBV27 to TRBJ2-5; TRBD1 might be the D (5 bases). The V and J ends lost 5 bases and 4 bases respectively, with 17 bases between them. The CDR3 consists of 15 residues. Germline lookup yields CDR1 MNHEY and CDR2 SMNVEV (reference sequence). CDR3 region: CASSTPGPQGETQYF. Written as DNA, the CDR3 is TGTGCCAGCAGTACCCCAGGGCCCCAGGGAGAGACCCAGTACTTC.

The chain employs TRBV2 and TRBJ2-2; 14 bases line up with TRBD2. Germline V gene sequence: CDR1 SNHLY, CDR2 FYNNEI. V was pared by 4 bases and J by 7 bases, with 5 bases of the junction left unmatched. The CDR3 loop spans 16 amino acids. CDR3: CASSVVGLAGDGELFF. The DNA for the CDR3 is TGTGCCAGCAGTGTTGTGGGACTAGCGGGGGACGGGGAGCTGTTTTTT. Looking up the rest from reference TRBV2 and TRBJ2-2 gives the full variable domain: EPEVTQTPSHQVTQMGQEVILRCVPISNHLYFYWYRQILGQKVEFLVSFYNNEISEKSEIFDDQFSVERPDGSNFTLKIRSTKLEDSAMYFCASSVVGLAGDGELFFGEGSRLTVL.

The chain recombines TRBV5-1 with TRBJ2-2; no reliable D call. Germline V CDR1 and CDR2: SGHRS, YFSETQ. The germline V and J ends were trimmed by 4 bases and 7 bases, with 8 bases remaining between them. The CDR3 runs 12 residues. The CDR3 sequence: CASSGSYGELFF. The CDR3 region has the DNA TGCGCCAGCAGCGGAAGCTACGGGGAGCTGTTTTTT.

This clone appeared a few times. This chain links TRBV25-1 with TRBJ1-5; possible D gene TRBD1, 6 bases. The germline gives CDR1 MGHDK, CDR2 SYGVNS. CDR3 length equals 15 residues. The V end lost 2 bases, the J end lost 0 bases, and 8 bases lay between the germline ends. This chain's CDR3 is CASSEQQGSNQPQHF. CDR3 DNA sequence: TGTGCCAGCAGTGAACAACAGGGTAGCAATCAGCCCCAGCATTTT.

The chain couples TRBV2 to TRBJ2-7; D is unclear. Germline lookup yields CDR1 SNHLY and CDR2 FYNNEI. V was clipped by 7 bases and J by 3 bases, with 19 bases between them. The CDR3 has 15 amino acids. CDR3 region: CASNKNRVPLYEQYF. CDR3 coding DNA: TGTGCCAGCAATAAAAATAGGGTCCCCCTCTACGAGCAGTACTTC.

The chain couples TRBV2 to TRBJ1-2, with a possible D match to TRBD1 (6 bases). The CDR3 runs 14 residues. The V and J ends lost 3 bases and 4 bases respectively, with 12 bases between them. The germline V gene has CDR1 SNHLY and CDR2 FYNNEI. For the CDR3, the DNA is TGTGCCAGCAGTGATCGCCAGGGGAGCTATGGCTACACCTTC. Amino acid sequence: CASSDRQGSYGYTF.

The chain recombines TRBV29-1 with TRBJ2-7, with a tentative D call TRBD2 (7 bases). The V end was cut by 4 bases, the J end by 2 bases, with 18 bases between. Germline CDR1 reads SQVTM; CDR2 reads ANQGSEA. The CDR3 runs to 15 residues. DNA of the CDR3: TGCAGCGTTGGGGACGGGGGGCATCAACCCTACGAGCAGTACTTC. Its protein is CSVGDGGHQPYEQYF.

This chain connects TRBV7-9 to TRBJ2-5; 12 positions agree with TRBD1. The J segment lost 5 bases and the V segment lost 8 bases, leaving 9 bases of the junction unmatched. Germline CDR1 and CDR2: SEHNR and FQNEAQ (reference sequence). This CDR3 is 15 amino acids long. The CDR3 sequence: CASLRGTGGGETQYF. The CDR3, as DNA: TGTGCCAGCCTTCGAGGGACAGGGGGCGGTGAGACCCAGTACTTC. Full variable domain (outside the CDR3, taken from reference TRBV7-9 and TRBJ2-5): DTGVSQNPRHKITKRGQNVTFRCDPISEHNRLYWYRQTLGQGPEFLTYFQNEAQLEKSRLLSDRFSAERPKGSFSTLEIQRTEQGDSAMYLCASLRGTGGGETQYFGPGTRLLVL.

About this clone itself: The junction departs from germline at one end; a sequencing error may be responsible. V is TRBV4-1 and J is TRBJ2-5; tentatively, D is TRBD1 or TRBD2 (5 bases each). Germline loops: CDR1 MGHRA, CDR2 YSYEKL. The CDR3 has 12 residues. In DNA, the CDR3 is TGCGCCAGCAGCCAAGATACGGGACCCTATCACTTC. Translating it yields CASSQDTGPYHF.

The V call is TRBV19, the J call TRBJ1-6; 7 bases line up with TRBD1. Germline lookup yields CDR1 LNHDA and CDR2 SQIVND (reference sequence). The ends lost 0 bases at V and 7 bases at J; junction bases unmatched: 0. The CDR3 loop spans 14 amino acids. CDR3 nucleotides: TGTGCCAGTAGTATAGACAGGGGGAATTCACCCCTCCACTTT. It translates to CASSIDRGNSPLHF.

The rearrangement uses TRBV6-5 and TRBJ2-5, with D possibly TRBD2 on 5 matching bases. The CDR3 sequence is 14 residues long. Trimming left V 2 bases short and J 2 bases short, with 9 bases between. CDR1 and CDR2 from the germline V gene are MNHEY and SVGAGI. The CDR3, as DNA: TGTGCCAGCAGTTACGTTGGGAGTCAAGAGACCCAGTACTTC. Protein product: CASSYVGSQETQYF.

V gene TRBV29-1 combines with J gene TRBJ2-1, with TRBD2 matching over 8 bases. The CDR3 is 12 amino acids. Per the germline V gene, CDR1 is SQVTM and CDR2 is ANQGSEA. J lost 7 bases, V lost 6 bases, and 5 bases had no gene match. The CDR3 loop is CSVLGLANEQFF. The CDR3 DNA is TGCAGCGTACTCGGACTAGCAAATGAGCAGTTCTTC.

V usage is TRBV4-1 and J usage is TRBJ2-7; D not certain. The CDR3 covers 13 residues. Germline CDR1 is MGHRA and CDR2 is YSYEKL. Trimming cost V 1 base and J 2 bases, with 6 bases left between them. Here the CDR3 DNA reads TGCGCCAGCAGCCAAGGTGGAACCTACGAGCAGTACTTC. The encoded protein is CASSQGGTYEQYF.

CDR3 DNA sequence: TGTGCCAGCAGTTACTTGAACATTCAGTACTTC. This sequence encodes CASSYLNIQYF. The chain uses TRBV6-5 and TRBJ2-4; the D is unclear. V was shortened by 1 base and J by 7 bases, with 2 bases between the two germline ends. The CDR3 loop spans 11 amino acids. The V gene's germline CDR1 is MNHEY and CDR2 SVGAGI.

A note on this clone: The sample has other DNA sequences that encode this CDR3 too. V and J are TRBV5-1 and TRBJ1-1; 8 bases are shared with TRBD1. The CDR3 is made up of 12 amino acids. Germline loops: CDR1 SGHRS, CDR2 YFSETQ. With 4 bases clipped from V and 8 bases from J, the junction kept 4 bases outside the gene matches. CDR3 sequence reads: CASSLGQGEAFF. CDR3 DNA sequence: TGCGCCAGCAGCCTTGGACAGGGAGAAGCTTTCTTT. Together with reference TRBV5-1 and TRBJ1-1, the CDR3 gives the full variable domain: KAGVTQTPRYLIKTRGQQVTLSCSPISGHRSVSWYQQTPGQGLQFLFEYFSETQRNKGNFPGRFSGRQFSNSRSEMNVSTLELGDSALYLCASSLGQGEAFFGQGTRLTVV.

The J gene is TRBJ1-2, the V gene TRBV5-1; D might be TRBD1 (5 bases). The V end lost 0 bases, the J end lost 8 bases, and 11 bases lay between the germline ends. The CDR3 sequence is 13 residues long. CDR1 and CDR2 from the germline V gene are SGHRS and YFSETQ. CDR3 amino acids: CASSLEYRRGYTF. CDR3 nucleotide sequence: TGCGCCAGCAGCTTGGAGTACAGGCGAGGCTACACCTTC.

The chain uses TRBV21-1 and TRBJ2-1; TRBD2, as called in the table, went unchecked against the DNA. TRBV21-1 counts as a pseudogene. The CDR3 is 15 amino acids. The CDR3, as DNA: TGTGCCAGCAGCAAAGTAGCGGGGGTCGTCAATGAGCAGTTCTTC. It yields the protein CASSKVAGVVNEQFF.

The V gene is TRBV19, the J gene TRBJ1-1, with D maybe TRBD1 (6 bases). The V end was cut by 5 bases, the J end by 4 bases, with 14 bases between. CDR3 length: 14 amino acids. CDR1 LNHDA and CDR2 SQIVND come from the germline V gene (reference sequence). CDR3: CASSPRGATTEAFF. The CDR3, as DNA: TGTGCCAGTAGTCCACGGGGGGCGACCACTGAAGCTTTCTTT.

The V gene is TRBV3-1 (or the pseudogene TRBV3-2), the J gene TRBJ2-7; 10 bases align to TRBD1. The CDR3 is 15 residues long. The germline V gene has CDR1 LGHDT and CDR2 YNNKEL (reference sequence). V lost 1 base to trimming and J lost 3 bases; unmatched junction nucleotides: 3. CDR3 bases: TGTGCCAGCAGCCAAGCCGGGACAGGGGTCTACGAGCAGTACTTC. This gives the protein CASSQAGTGVYEQYF.

This clone came up a few times. This chain uses TRBV11-2 with TRBJ2-1; D gene unclear. The V gene's germline CDR1 is SGHAT and CDR2 FQNNGV. The germline V and J ends were trimmed by 0 bases and 0 bases, with 3 bases remaining between them. There are 14 residues in the CDR3. The chain's CDR3 is CASSLESSYNEQFF. The CDR3 DNA reads TGTGCCAGCAGCTTAGAGAGCTCCTACAATGAGCAGTTCTTC.

This clone occurred a few times. This chain connects TRBV2 to TRBJ1-1, with D possibly TRBD1 on 5 matching bases. The CDR3 covers 15 residues. V gave up 8 bases and J gave up 4 bases, with 20 bases separating them. Germline V gene lookup returns CDR1 SNHLY and CDR2 FYNNEI. The CDR3 DNA reads as TGTGCCAGCGGGTCGGGTGGGACCTTTAGCACTGAAGCTTTCTTT. Translation: CASGSGGTFSTEAFF.

The gene calls are TRBV28 and TRBJ2-2; tentatively, D is TRBD1 (5 bases). The CDR3 covers 17 residues. The ends were cut back, 6 bases at V and 0 bases at J, with 17 bases in the middle. Germline CDR1 reads MDHEN; CDR2 reads SYDVKM. The CDR3 is CASRRFSTAPNTGELFF. The CDR3 DNA reads TGTGCCAGCAGACGTTTTTCGACAGCTCCGAACACCGGGGAGCTGTTTTTT.

The genes are TRBV5-1 and TRBJ2-7, with D possibly TRBD2 on 6 matching bases. This CDR3 comprises 17 residues. CDR1 and CDR2 from the germline V gene are SGHRS and YFSETQ. Trimming cost V 4 bases and J 2 bases, with 22 bases left between them. This chain's CDR3 is CASSKAPPGATAYEQYF. In DNA, the CDR3 is TGCGCCAGCAGCAAGGCCCCCCCGGGAGCTACGGCCTACGAGCAGTACTTC.

The CDR3 DNA reads TGTGCCAGCAGCTTGGAACAGGGAGCTGGGGCCAACGTCCTGACTTTC. Protein sequence: CASSLEQGAGANVLTF. V is TRBV5-6 and J is TRBJ2-6, with a tentative D call TRBD1 (6 bases). V lost 0 bases and J 2 bases, leaving 9 bases between the germline ends. Per the germline V gene, CDR1 is SGHDT and CDR2 is YYEEEE. The CDR3 spans 16 residues.